Sequencing of this T cell receptor (beta chain) was carried out in a study of blood T cell repertoires in COVID-19. Across the study: Specimens from acute and convalescent COVID-19 originated in the United States, Italy and Spain. Nucleic acid was either cDNA or gDNA, and it came from T cells, B-cell-depleted T cells, or PBMCs.

Per the authors' pipeline: Quantification of nucleated cells was approximated via reference gene primer amplification. Measured with immunoSEQ multiplex PCR; TCRdb has only the in-frame clones, and not every one. Clonal size and the V and J genes are those of that table, whereas D and trimming came from the DNA. The repertoire holds some 150,000 clones, with 87% as singletons. V was clipped by 5 bases and J by 3 bases; unmatched bases: 5. The germline gives CDR1 MNHEY, CDR2 SVGAGI. CDR3 length: 15 amino acids. The clonotype was recovered from a middle-aged man with active COVID-19. The chain links TRBV6-5 to TRBJ2-7, with TRBD2 identical over 12 bases. The sequenced material came from peripheral blood. The CDR3 DNA reads TGTGCCAGCAGTCGACTAGCGGGGGCGTACTACGAGCAGTACTTC. Translation gives CASSRLAGAYYEQYF.